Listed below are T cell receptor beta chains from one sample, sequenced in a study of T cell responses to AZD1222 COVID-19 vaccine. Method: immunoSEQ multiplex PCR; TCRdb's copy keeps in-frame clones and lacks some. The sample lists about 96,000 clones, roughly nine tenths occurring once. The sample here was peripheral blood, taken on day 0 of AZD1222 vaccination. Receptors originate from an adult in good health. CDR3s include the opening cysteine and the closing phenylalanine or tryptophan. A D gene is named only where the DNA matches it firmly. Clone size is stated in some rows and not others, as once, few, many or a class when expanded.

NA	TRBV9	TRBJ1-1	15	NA	CASSGPGGHGTEAFF	TGTGCCAGCAGCGGACCCGGGGGGCATGGAACTGAAGCTTTCTTT
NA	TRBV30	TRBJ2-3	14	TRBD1	CAWSGQGLTDTQYF	TGTGCCTGGTCGGGACAGGGACTCACAGATACGCAGTATTTT
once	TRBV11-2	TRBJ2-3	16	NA	CASSLALRGLTDTQYF	TGTGCCAGCAGCTTGGCCCTCAGAGGACTTACAGATACGCAGTATTTT
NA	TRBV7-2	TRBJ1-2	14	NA	CASSLDRARRGYTF	TGTGCCAGCAGCTTAGACAGGGCTCGTAGGGGCTACACCTTC
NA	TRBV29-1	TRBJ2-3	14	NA	CSVTRSQTTDTQYF	TGCAGCGTCACAAGGAGTCAGACCACAGATACGCAGTATTTT
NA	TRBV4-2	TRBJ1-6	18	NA	CASSQDFGAGVGNSPLHF	TGTGCCAGCAGCCAAGATTTTGGGGCCGGCGTCGGAAATTCACCCCTCCACTTT
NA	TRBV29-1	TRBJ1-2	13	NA	CSVEVLRGNGYTF	TGCAGCGTTGAAGTGCTTAGGGGGAATGGCTACACCTTC
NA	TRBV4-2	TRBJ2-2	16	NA	CASSLGTGHNTGELFF	TGTGCCAGCAGCCTCGGGACGGGACACAACACCGGGGAGCTGTTTTTT
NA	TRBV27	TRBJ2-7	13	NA	CASSLNLYYEQYF	TGTGCCAGCAGTTTAAACCTTTACTACGAGCAGTACTTC
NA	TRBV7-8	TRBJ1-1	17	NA	CASSLIGGGTMNTEAFF	TGTGCCAGCAGCTTAATAGGAGGGGGGACCATGAACACTGAAGCTTTCTTT
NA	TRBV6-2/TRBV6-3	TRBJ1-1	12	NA	CASSYENTEAFF	TGTGCCAGCAGTTATGAGAACACTGAAGCTTTCTTT
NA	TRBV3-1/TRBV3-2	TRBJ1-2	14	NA	CASSQEDSSYGYTF	TGTGCCAGCAGCCAAGAAGACAGCTCCTATGGCTACACCTTC
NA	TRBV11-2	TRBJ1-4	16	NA	CASSLGTGFKIGKLFF	TGTGCCAGCAGCTTAGGGACCGGCTTCAAGATCGGAAAACTGTTTTTT
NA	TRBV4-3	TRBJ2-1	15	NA	CASSQDQGGYNEQFF	TGCGCCAGCAGCCAAGATCAGGGGGGCTACAATGAGCAGTTCTTC
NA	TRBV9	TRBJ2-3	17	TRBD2	CASSVASGGYYTDTQYF	TGTGCCAGCAGCGTAGCTAGCGGGGGTTACTACACAGATACGCAGTATTTT
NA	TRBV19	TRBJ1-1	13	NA	CASQRGGGTEAFF	TGTGCCAGTCAACGCGGTGGGGGCACTGAAGCTTTCTTT
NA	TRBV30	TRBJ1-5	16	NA	CAWNKPGRDSNQPQHF	TGTGCCTGGAATAAACCGGGACGGGATAGCAATCAGCCCCAGCATTTT
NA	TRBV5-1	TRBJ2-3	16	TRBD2	CASSVTSGGITDTQYF	TGCGCCAGCAGCGTCACTAGCGGGGGGATCACAGATACGCAGTATTTT
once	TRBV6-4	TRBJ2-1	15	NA	CASSATGLLGNEQFF	TGTGCCAGCAGTGCAACGGGGCTTCTGGGAAATGAGCAGTTCTTC
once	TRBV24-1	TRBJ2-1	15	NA	CATSAVSDSVGEQFF	TGTGCCACCAGCGCGGTCAGTGACTCCGTAGGGGAGCAGTTCTTC
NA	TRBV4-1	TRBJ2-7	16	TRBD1	CASSPNLWAGGNEQYF	TGCGCCAGCAGCCCAAACCTTTGGGCAGGGGGTAACGAGCAGTACTTC
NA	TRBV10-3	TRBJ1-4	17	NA	CAISRDTLASANEKLFF	TGTGCCATCAGTCGGGACACCCTAGCCTCGGCTAATGAAAAACTGTTTTTT
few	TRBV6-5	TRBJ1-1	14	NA	CASSYSSRTLKAFF	TGTGCCAGCAGTTACTCGAGCAGGACCTTAAAAGCTTTCTTT
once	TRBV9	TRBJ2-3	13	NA	CASTGLSTDTQYF	TGTGCCAGCACAGGACTAAGCACAGATACGCAGTATTTT
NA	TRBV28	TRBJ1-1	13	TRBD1	CASNPQGATEAFF	TGTGCCAGCAACCCTCAGGGGGCTACTGAAGCTTTCTTT
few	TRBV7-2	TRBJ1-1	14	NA	CASSLLGRGTEAFF	TGTGCCAGCAGCTTATTAGGGCGAGGCACTGAAGCTTTCTTT
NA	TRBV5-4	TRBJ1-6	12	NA	CASSSDNSPLHF	TGTGCCAGCAGCTCAGATAATTCACCCCTCCACTTT
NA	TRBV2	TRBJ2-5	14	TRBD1	CASNIGTGEETQYF	TGTGCCAGCAATATCGGGACAGGGGAAGAGACCCAGTACTTC
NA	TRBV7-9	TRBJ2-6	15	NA	CASSFTVSGANVLTF	TGTGCCAGCAGCTTTACGGTTTCTGGGGCCAACGTCCTGACTTTC
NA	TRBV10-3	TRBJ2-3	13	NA	CATRDSSTDTQYF	TGTGCCACAAGGGACTCTAGCACAGATACGCAGTATTTT
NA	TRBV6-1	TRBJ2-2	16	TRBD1	CASSERTGGRAGELFF	TGTGCCAGCAGTGAAAGGACAGGGGGAAGGGCCGGGGAGCTGTTTTTT
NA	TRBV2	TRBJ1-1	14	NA	CASASQGGNTEAFF	TGTGCCAGCGCTAGTCAGGGAGGCAACACTGAAGCTTTCTTT
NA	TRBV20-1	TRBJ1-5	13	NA	CSASAGTGQPQHF	TGCAGTGCTAGTGCCGGGACTGGGCAGCCCCAGCATTTT
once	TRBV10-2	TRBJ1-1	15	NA	CASSDSSRGWTEAFF	TGCGCCAGCAGTGATAGTTCTCGAGGGTGGACTGAAGCTTTCTTT
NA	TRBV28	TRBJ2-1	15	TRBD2	CASSLSTGGYNEQFF	TGTGCCAGCAGTTTATCGACGGGGGGGTACAATGAGCAGTTCTTC
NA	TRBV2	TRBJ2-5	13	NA	CASSDRAQETQYF	TGTGCCAGCAGTGACAGGGCACAAGAGACCCAGTACTTC
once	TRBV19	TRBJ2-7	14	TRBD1	CASSIRTGWYEQYF	TGTGCCAGTAGTATCAGGACAGGGTGGTACGAGCAGTACTTC
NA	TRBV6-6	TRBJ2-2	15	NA	CASSYSPSEGGELFF	TGTGCCAGCAGTTACTCCCCTAGCGAAGGCGGGGAGCTGTTTTTT